This T cell receptor (beta chain) comes out of a study of CD8 T cells in ankylosing spondylitis. The V and J ends lost 1 base and 7 bases respectively, with 14 bases between them. The germline V gene has CDR1 SGHRS and CDR2 YFSETQ. The CDR3 covers 15 residues. TCRdb redid the calling of the 5' RACE reads with MiXCR, one entry per CDR3 protein. Among 50,000 to 75,000 distinct CDR3 sequences listed, approximately 6% were seen once. Findings of the study overall: The authors reported significant enrichment of disease-linked clones in matched ankylosing spondylitis synovial fluid.

This clonotype was seen repeatedly, ten times or more. As yet, its antigen is unknown. The sample taken for sequencing was synovial fluid, either unsorted or a sorted T cell fraction (not recorded which). The receptor was derived from a male donor with ankylosing spondylitis. The rearrangement uses TRBV5-1 and TRBJ2-2; tentative D call: TRBD2 (5 bases). CDR3 region: CASSLFGLEGGELFF. The CDR3, as DNA: TGCGCCAGCAGCTTGTTCGGACTCGAGGGCGGGGAGCTGTTTTTT.